Following are 16 T cell receptor beta chains from one sample sequenced in a study of T-cell memory formation after mild COVID-19. TCRdb redid the calling of the 5' RACE reads with MiXCR, one entry per CDR3 protein. The table shows about 130,000 distinct CDR3 sequences, with approximately 17% occurring only once. Sequencing was done on a sample of PBMCs or a T cell subset sorted from them (not recorded which). These receptors originate from a man in his late teens or twenties who had mild COVID-19 (a few samples of this study predate the infection). Cell type and time point are not known.

J is TRBJ2-1 and V is TRBV10-2, with D unclear. This CDR3 comprises 14 residues. Trimming shortened V by 4 bases and J by 1 base, and 8 bases separated the two germline ends. Germline V gives CDR1 WSHSY, CDR2 SAAADI. The CDR3 DNA sequence: TGCGCCAGCAGTGCCGCTAGTTCCTACAATGAGCAGTTCTTC. Encoded protein: CASSAASSYNEQFF.

The V and J genes are TRBV5-1 and TRBJ2-1; no firm D call. V was clipped by 5 bases and J by 1 base, with 10 bases between them. Per the germline V gene, CDR1 is SGHRS and CDR2 is YFSETQ. The CDR3 covers 14 residues. The CDR3 loop reads CASRNDGSYNEQFF. CDR3 DNA: TGCGCCAGCAGAAACGATGGGTCCTACAATGAGCAGTTCTTC.

The chain carries TRBV6-5 and TRBJ2-2; 7 positions match TRBD2. The J segment lost 7 bases and the V segment lost 1 base, leaving 6 bases of the junction unmatched. Germline CDR1 and CDR2: MNHEY and SVGAGI. This CDR3 has 15 residues. The CDR3 is CASSYWSGGSGELFF. The CDR3 coding sequence is TGTGCCAGCAGTTACTGGTCGGGCGGGAGCGGGGAGCTGTTTTTT.

This clonotype was counted a few times. V is TRBV9 and J is TRBJ2-5, with a weak D call TRBD1 (6 bases). The CDR3 runs 15 residues. Germline V gives CDR1 SGDLS, CDR2 YYNGEE. V lost 2 bases and J 1 base, leaving 12 bases between the germline ends. CDR3 coding DNA: TGTGCCAGCAGCGTGACAGGACATCTCCAAGAGACCCAGTACTTC. This translates into CASSVTGHLQETQYF.

This clonotype was found a few times. The rearrangement uses TRBV7-9 and TRBJ2-5; maybe TRBD2 (5 bases). Germline CDR1 and CDR2: SEHNR and FQNEAQ (reference sequence). Trimming shortened V by 0 bases and J by 1 base, and 9 bases separated the two germline ends. The CDR3 spans 15 residues. The chain's CDR3 is CASSLASGPQETQYF. The CDR3 DNA reads TGTGCCAGCAGCTTAGCGAGCGGACCCCAAGAGACCCAGTACTTC.

The sample holds a few counts of this clonotype. This chain connects TRBV5-1 to TRBJ1-1, with 12 bases fitting TRBD1. CDR3 length equals 14 residues. The V segment lost 4 bases and the J segment 5 bases; nucleotides outside the gene matches: 3. The V gene's germline CDR1 is SGHRS and CDR2 YFSETQ. The CDR3 region has the DNA TGCGCCAGCAGCGGGGACAGGGGGCGGACTGAAGCTTTCTTT. This encodes CASSGDRGRTEAFF.

The rearrangement joins TRBV2 to TRBJ2-6; 7 positions match TRBD2. This CDR3 has 16 residues. Trimming cost V 6 bases and J 0 bases; bases outside gene matches: 5. The germline CDR1 and CDR2 sequences are SNHLY and FYNNEI. The CDR3 region has the DNA TGTGCCAGCAGGCCACGGGACTACTCTGGGGCCAACGTCCTGACTTTC. Residues: CASRPRDYSGANVLTF.

The CDR3 DNA is TGTGCCAGCTCACCCACTGGAATGGGGGGCGACCTGCGGACATGGGCTTTCTTT. Translating gives CASSPTGMGGDLRTWAFF. The chain joins TRBV18 to TRBJ1-1; a weak D match, TRBD1 (6 bases). Germline CDR1 reads KGHSH; CDR2 reads LQKENI. Trimming removed 3 bases at V and 11 bases at J, with 31 bases between. CDR3 length: 18 residues.

The J gene is TRBJ2-1, the V gene TRBV7-6; D is undetermined. The CDR3 consists of 11 residues. Germline V CDR1 and CDR2: SGHVS, FNYEAQ. V was shortened by 2 bases and J by 10 bases, with 6 bases between the two germline ends. The chain's CDR3 is CASSLLREQFF. CDR3 DNA sequence: TGTGCCAGCAGCTTACTTAGGGAGCAGTTCTTC.

The table lists this clonotype with a few counts. V is TRBV20-1 and J is TRBJ2-2, with a tentative D call TRBD2 (5 bases). V was trimmed by 2 bases and J by 6 bases, leaving 10 bases between them. Looked up from germline, CDR1 is DFQATT and CDR2 is SNEGSKA (reference sequence). The CDR3 extends over 13 amino acids. The CDR3 loop is CSARPWTAGELFF. CDR3 in DNA: TGCAGTGCTAGACCATGGACTGCCGGGGAGCTGTTTTTT.

This clonotype was counted only a few times. The genes are TRBV6-5 and TRBJ2-5; 9 bases agree with TRBD2. CDR3 length: 15 residues. In germline, CDR1 is MNHEY, CDR2 SVGAGI. The trim removed 2 bases at V and 5 bases at J, leaving 6 bases unmatched. CDR3 DNA sequence: TGTGCCAGCAGTTACATGCGGGGGGGCCGGGAGACCCAGTACTTC. This gives the protein CASSYMRGGRETQYF.

This chain connects TRBV12-3 or TRBV12-4 to TRBJ1-4; D gene unclear. Trimming took 7 bases from V and 11 from J, leaving 14 bases between them. This CDR3 comprises 12 residues. As DNA, the CDR3 is TGTGCCAGCACTATAACGGGAGGGAAACTGTTTTTT. Translation: CASTITGGKLFF.

The table lists this clonotype with a few counts. The chain employs TRBV4-1 and TRBJ2-7, with TRBD1 identical over 9 bases. The V gene's germline CDR1 is MGHRA and CDR2 YSYEKL. The CDR3 totals 17 residues. Unmatched junction bases numbered 8, after V lost 2 bases and J lost 0 bases. CDR3 sequence (DNA): TGCGCCAGCAGCCAATGGACAGGGGCCCAGTTCTCCTACGAGCAGTACTTC. Protein sequence: CASSQWTGAQFSYEQYF.

This clonotype was counted between two and nine times. In DNA, the CDR3 is TGTGCCAGCAGCGAGACAGGGGATCCCTACAATGAGCAGTTCTTC. Encoded protein: CASSETGDPYNEQFF. The V call is TRBV7-9, the J call TRBJ2-1, with 8 bases that match TRBD1. The germline CDR1 and CDR2 sequences are SEHNR and FQNEAQ (reference sequence). CDR3 length: 15 amino acids. With 5 bases clipped from V and 2 bases from J, the junction kept 5 bases outside the gene matches.

This clonotype was seen only a few times. The V and J genes are TRBV3-1 and TRBJ2-2, with D possibly matching TRBD2 (6 bases). The V gene lost 4 bases and the J gene lost 0 bases, with 6 bases spanning the gap. The CDR3 spans 14 residues. Germline V CDR1 and CDR2: LGHDT, YNNKEL (reference sequence). The CDR3, as DNA: TGTGCCAGCAGCCGGGGGGCGAACACCGGGGAGCTGTTTTTT. It specifies CASSRGANTGELFF.

The rearrangement joins TRBV19 to TRBJ2-3; D possibly corresponds to TRBD2 (5 bases). Looked up from germline, CDR1 is LNHDA and CDR2 is SQIVND (reference sequence). V shed 10 bases and J shed 5 bases, with 7 bases lying between them. This CDR3 spans 10 amino acids. CDR3 DNA: TGTGCCACGGGGTTAGATACGCAGTATTTT. Its protein product is CATGLDTQYF.